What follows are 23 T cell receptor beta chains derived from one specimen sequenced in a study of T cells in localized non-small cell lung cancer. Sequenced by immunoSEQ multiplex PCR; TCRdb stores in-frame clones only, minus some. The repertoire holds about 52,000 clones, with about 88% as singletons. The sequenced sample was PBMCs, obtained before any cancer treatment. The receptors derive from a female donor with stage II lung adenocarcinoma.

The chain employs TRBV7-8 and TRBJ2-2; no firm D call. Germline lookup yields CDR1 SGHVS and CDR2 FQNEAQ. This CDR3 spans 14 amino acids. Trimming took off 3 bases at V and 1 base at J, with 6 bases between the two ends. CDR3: CASSFIGNTGELFF. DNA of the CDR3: TGTGCCAGCAGCTTCATCGGGAACACCGGGGAGCTGTTTTTT.

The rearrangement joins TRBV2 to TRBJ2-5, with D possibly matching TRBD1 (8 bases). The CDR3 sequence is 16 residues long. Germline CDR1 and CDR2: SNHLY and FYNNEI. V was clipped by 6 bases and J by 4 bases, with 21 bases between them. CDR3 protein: CASSRDRGGVGETQYF. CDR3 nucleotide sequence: TGTGCCAGCAGCCGCGACAGGGGAGGGGTGGGAGAGACCCAGTACTTC.

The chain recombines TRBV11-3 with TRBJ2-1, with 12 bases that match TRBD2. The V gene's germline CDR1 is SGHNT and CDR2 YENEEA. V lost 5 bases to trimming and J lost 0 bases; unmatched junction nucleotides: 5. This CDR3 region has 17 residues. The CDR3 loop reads CASSPGLAGFSYNEQFF. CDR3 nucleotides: TGTGCCAGCAGCCCAGGACTAGCGGGGTTCTCCTACAATGAGCAGTTCTTC. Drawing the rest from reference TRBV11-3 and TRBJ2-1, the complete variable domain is EAGVVQSPRYKIIEKKQPVAFWCNPISGHNTLYWYLQNLGQGPELLIRYENEEAVDDSQLPKDRFSAERLKGVDSTLKIQPAELGDSAVYLCASSPGLAGFSYNEQFFGPGTRLTVL.

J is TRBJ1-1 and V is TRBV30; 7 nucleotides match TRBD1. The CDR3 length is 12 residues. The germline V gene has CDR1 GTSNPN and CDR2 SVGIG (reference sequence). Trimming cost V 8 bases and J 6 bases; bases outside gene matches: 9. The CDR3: CAGARGIPEAFF. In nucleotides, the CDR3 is TGTGCCGGTGCCAGGGGGATCCCTGAAGCTTTCTTT.

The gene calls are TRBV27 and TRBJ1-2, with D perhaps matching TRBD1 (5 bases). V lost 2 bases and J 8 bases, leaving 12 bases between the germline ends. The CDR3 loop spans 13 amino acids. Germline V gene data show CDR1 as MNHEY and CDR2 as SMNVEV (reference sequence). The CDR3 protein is CASSLTEGRGYTF. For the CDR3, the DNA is TGTGCCAGCAGTTTAACGGAGGGGAGGGGCTACACCTTC.

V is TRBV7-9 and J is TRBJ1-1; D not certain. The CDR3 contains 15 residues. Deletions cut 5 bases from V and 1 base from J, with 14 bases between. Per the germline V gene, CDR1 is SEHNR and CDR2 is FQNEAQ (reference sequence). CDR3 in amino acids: CASSPQGLPNTEAFF. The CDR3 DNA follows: TGTGCCAGCAGCCCTCAAGGGCTCCCGAACACTGAAGCTTTCTTT.

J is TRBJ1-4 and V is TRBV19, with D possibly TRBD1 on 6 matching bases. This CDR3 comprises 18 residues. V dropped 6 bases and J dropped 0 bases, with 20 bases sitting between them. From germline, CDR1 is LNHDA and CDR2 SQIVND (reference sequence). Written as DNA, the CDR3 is TGTGCCAGTAGGAGGAGGGGGGACCTAGAAGCAACTAATGAAAAACTGTTTTTT. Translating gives CASRRRGDLEATNEKLFF.

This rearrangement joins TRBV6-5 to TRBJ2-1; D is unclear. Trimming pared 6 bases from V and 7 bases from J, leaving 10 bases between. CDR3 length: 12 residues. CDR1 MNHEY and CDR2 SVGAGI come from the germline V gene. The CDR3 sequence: CASSPGLNEQFF. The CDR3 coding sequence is TGTGCCAGCAGCCCCGGCCTAAATGAGCAGTTCTTC.

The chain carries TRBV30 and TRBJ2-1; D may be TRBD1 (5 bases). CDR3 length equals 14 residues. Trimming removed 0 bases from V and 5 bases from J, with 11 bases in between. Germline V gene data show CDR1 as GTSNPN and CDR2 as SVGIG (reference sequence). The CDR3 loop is CAWSVGLGDNEQFF. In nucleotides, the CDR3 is TGTGCCTGGAGTGTAGGGTTAGGGGACAATGAGCAGTTCTTC. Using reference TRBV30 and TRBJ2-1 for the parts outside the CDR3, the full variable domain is SQTIHQWPATLVQPVGSPLSLECTVEGTSNPNLYWYRQAAGRGLQLLFYSVGIGQISSEVPQNLSASRPQDRQFILSSKKLLLSDSGFYLCAWSVGLGDNEQFFGPGTRLTVL.

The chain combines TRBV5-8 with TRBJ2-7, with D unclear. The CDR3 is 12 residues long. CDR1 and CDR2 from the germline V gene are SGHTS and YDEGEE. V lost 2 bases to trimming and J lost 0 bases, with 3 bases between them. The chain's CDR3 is CASSFNSYEQYF. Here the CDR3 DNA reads TGTGCCAGCAGCTTCAACTCCTACGAGCAGTACTTC.

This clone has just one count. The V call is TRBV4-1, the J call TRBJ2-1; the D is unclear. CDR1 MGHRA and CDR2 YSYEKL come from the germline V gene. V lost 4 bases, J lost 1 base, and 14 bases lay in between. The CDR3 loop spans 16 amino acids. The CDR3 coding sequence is TGCGCCAGCAGCCCCATAGACAAGACGTCCTACAATGAGCAGTTCTTC. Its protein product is CASSPIDKTSYNEQFF.

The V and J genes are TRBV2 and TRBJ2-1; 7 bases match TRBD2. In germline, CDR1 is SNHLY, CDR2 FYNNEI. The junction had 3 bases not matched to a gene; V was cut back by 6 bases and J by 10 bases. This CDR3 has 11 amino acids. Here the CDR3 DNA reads TGTGCCAGCAGACTAGCGTCCGAGCAGTTCTTC. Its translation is CASRLASEQFF.

As DNA, the CDR3 is TGTGCCAGCAGTGAAGCATTGGTAAATGAAAAACTGTTTTTT. Encoded protein: CASSEALVNEKLFF. The V gene is TRBV2, the J gene TRBJ1-4; no clear D gene. Deletions cut 0 bases from V and 5 bases from J, with 7 bases between. Germline V lookup: CDR1 SNHLY, CDR2 FYNNEI. The CDR3 totals 14 residues.

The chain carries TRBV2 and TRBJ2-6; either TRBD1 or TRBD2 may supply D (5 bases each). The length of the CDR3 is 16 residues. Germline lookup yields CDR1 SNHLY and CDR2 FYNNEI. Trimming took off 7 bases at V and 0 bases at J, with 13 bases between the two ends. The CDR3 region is CASTWDGRSGANVLTF. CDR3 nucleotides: TGTGCCAGCACCTGGGACGGCCGCTCTGGGGCCAACGTCCTGACTTTC.

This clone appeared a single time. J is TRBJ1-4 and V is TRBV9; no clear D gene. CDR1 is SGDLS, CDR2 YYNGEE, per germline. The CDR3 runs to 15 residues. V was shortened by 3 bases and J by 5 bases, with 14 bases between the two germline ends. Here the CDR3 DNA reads TGTGCCAGCAGCGCAGCGGGGAGGGCCAATGAAAAACTGTTTTTT. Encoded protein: CASSAAGRANEKLFF.

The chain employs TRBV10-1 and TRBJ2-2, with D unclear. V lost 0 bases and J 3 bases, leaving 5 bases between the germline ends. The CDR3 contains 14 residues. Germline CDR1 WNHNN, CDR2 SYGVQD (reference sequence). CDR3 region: CASSESKDTGELFF. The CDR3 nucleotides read TGCGCCAGCAGTGAGTCGAAAGACACCGGGGAGCTGTTTTTT.

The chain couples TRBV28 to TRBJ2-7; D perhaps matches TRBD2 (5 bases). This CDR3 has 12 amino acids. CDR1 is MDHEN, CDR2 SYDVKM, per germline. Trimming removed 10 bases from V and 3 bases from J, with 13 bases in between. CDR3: CAIRRTSYEQYF. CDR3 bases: TGTGCCATCAGGCGCACTAGCTACGAGCAGTACTTC.

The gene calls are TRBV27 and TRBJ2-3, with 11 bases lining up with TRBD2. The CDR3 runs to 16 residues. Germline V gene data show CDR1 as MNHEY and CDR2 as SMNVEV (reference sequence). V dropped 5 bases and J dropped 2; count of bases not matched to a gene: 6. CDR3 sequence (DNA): TGTGCCAGCAGTATGGGACTAGCGGTATCCACAGATACGCAGTATTTT. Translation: CASSMGLAVSTDTQYF.

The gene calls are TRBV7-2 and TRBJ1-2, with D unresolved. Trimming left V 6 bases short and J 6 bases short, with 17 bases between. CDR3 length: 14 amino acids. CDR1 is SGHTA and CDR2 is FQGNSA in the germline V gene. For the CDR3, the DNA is TGTGCCAGCAGATTGGGCGTCATCCTCGATGGCTACACCTTC. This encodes CASRLGVILDGYTF.

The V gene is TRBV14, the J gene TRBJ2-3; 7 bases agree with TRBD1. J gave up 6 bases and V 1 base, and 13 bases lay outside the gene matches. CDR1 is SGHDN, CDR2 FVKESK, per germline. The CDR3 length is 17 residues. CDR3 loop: CASSQARPGQRGDTQYF. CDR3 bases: TGTGCCAGCAGCCAAGCGCGCCCGGGACAGAGGGGGGATACGCAGTATTTT.

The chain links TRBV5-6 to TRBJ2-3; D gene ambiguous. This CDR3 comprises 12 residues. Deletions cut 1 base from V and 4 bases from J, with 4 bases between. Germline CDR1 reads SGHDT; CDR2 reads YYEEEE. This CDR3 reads CASSLYSDTQYF. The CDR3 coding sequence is TGTGCCAGCAGCTTGTATTCAGATACGCAGTATTTT.

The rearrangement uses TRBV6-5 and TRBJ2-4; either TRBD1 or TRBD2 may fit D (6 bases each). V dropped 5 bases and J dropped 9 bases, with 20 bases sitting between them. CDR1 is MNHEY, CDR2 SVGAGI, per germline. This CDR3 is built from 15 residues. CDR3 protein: CASSQGPGGMVIQYF. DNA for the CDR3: TGTGCCAGCAGTCAGGGGCCCGGGGGAATGGTCATTCAGTACTTC.

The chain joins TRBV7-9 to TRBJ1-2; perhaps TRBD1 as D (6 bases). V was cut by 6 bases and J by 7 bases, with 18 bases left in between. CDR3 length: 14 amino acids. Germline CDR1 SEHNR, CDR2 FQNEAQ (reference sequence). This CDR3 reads CASSREGGSSGYTF. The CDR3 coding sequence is TGTGCCAGCAGTCGAGAAGGGGGGTCCAGTGGCTACACCTTC.